The present entry profiles one T cell receptor beta chain with its context. The data derive from a study of spatial heterogeneity in lung cancer. J lost 7 bases, V lost 3 bases, and 11 bases had no gene match. The germline V gene encodes CDR1 SGHTA and CDR2 FQGNSA. The CDR3 runs 16 residues. Regarding time point: blood at routine non-recurrence follow-up after resection. The sequenced material consisted of unsorted whole RNA from tumor, nontumor lung or frozen PBMC. TCRdb called the 5' RACE reads again in MiXCR, with one record for every CDR3 protein. The table records nearly 95,000 distinct CDR3 sequences, approximately 19% of them present only once.

The V gene is TRBV7-2, the J gene TRBJ2-2, with 7 bases fitting TRBD2. The TCR was taken from a male donor with early-stage non-small cell lung cancer. The source was PBMCs, collected at follow-up. The CDR3 reads CASSFRLRERGGELFF. CDR3 nucleotide sequence: TGTGCCAGCAGCTTTCGGCTGCGGGAGCGAGGCGGGGAGCTGTTTTTT.